A selection of T cell receptor beta chains follows, all from one sample in a study of T-cell reconstitution after alpha-beta-depleted transplantation in children. TCRdb ran MiXCR on the PCR reads and lists one entry per CDR3 protein. This table has a few hundred thousand distinct CDR3 sequences, roughly 44% appearing once. The input for sequencing was PBMCs, taken before TCRalphabeta/CD19-depleted stem cell transplant. Receptor source: a girl aged 2-9 years with aplastic anemia, due to receive a stem cell transplant. Both conserved end residues are part of each CDR3. A D gene is named only where the DNA matches it firmly. Clone size is shown for a subset of rows, as once, few, many or a class of expanded clone.

CDR3nt	CDR3aa	v_gene	j_gene	abundance	d_gene
TGTGCCAGCAGCGAAACGAAGGCTTCTAGCGGGTTTAGGGAGCTGTTTTTT	CASSETKASSGFRELFF	TRBV7-9	TRBJ2-2	few	TRBD2
TGCAGTGCTACCATTCGAACTGGTGAAAAACTGTTTTTT	CSATIRTGEKLFF	TRBV20-1	TRBJ1-4	many	-
TGTGCCAGCAGCTTGGGGGACAGGGTGAACAATGAGCAGTTCTTC	CASSLGDRVNNEQFF	TRBV5-6	TRBJ2-1	-	TRBD1
TGCGCCAGCAGCTTGTGGGGAGCAACAACAGATACGCAGTATTTT	CASSLWGATTDTQYF	TRBV5-1	TRBJ2-3	-	-
TGTGCCACCTCTCGGCGGGAGGGCCCCTACGAGCAGTACTTC	CATSRREGPYEQYF	TRBV2	TRBJ2-7	-	TRBD2
TGTGCCAGCAGCTTAGTCGGTGGGGCCAACGTCCTGACTTTC	CASSLVGGANVLTF	TRBV7-6	TRBJ2-6	many	-
TGTGCCAGCAGCTCCAATAGACAGGGACTCAGAGCCGAAAAACTGTTTTTT	CASSSNRQGLRAEKLFF	TRBV7-2	TRBJ1-4	-	TRBD1
TGTGCCAGCAGACCCGGACAGGGTTATGGAAACACCATATATTTT	CASRPGQGYGNTIYF	TRBV6-1	TRBJ1-3	-	TRBD1
TGTGCCAGCAGTTTGGTAAATCGGTTTCGGGGCAATGAAAAACTGTTTTTT	CASSLVNRFRGNEKLFF	TRBV6-5	TRBJ1-4	many	-
TGCGCCAGCAGCCAAGATGGGGATAGGGCCTACACCTTC	CASSQDGDRAYTF	TRBV4-1	TRBJ1-2	-	-
TGTGCCAGCAGCTTGAATCCAGAGGGCAATCAGCCCCAGCATTTT	CASSLNPEGNQPQHF	TRBV7-9	TRBJ1-5	few	-
TGCAGTGCAACCGAACGAGCGGGCCCATACGAGCAGTACTTC	CSATERAGPYEQYF	TRBV20-1	TRBJ2-7	-	-
TGTGCCAGCAGCCTTTTTAATAGGGTCTCTAAGCACACTGAAGCTTTCTTT	CASSLFNRVSKHTEAFF	TRBV21-1	TRBJ1-1	-	-
TGCGCCAGCAGCTTGGGACTTCCCGCCTACGAGCAGTACTTC	CASSLGLPAYEQYF	TRBV5-1	TRBJ2-7	-	-
TGTGCCAGCCAACAGGGCCGAGGAAACATTCAGTACTTC	CASQQGRGNIQYF	TRBV6-1	TRBJ2-4	few	-
TGTGCCACCAGCAGATCGAAGGGAGCCGGAGGGCCACGCACAGATACGCAGTATTTT	CATSRSKGAGGPRTDTQYF	TRBV15	TRBJ2-3	-	-
TGCAGCGCCCCGATTGTAGATTCTAGCGGGGGACCCCCACCCTACAATGAGCAGTTCTTC	CSAPIVDSSGGPPPYNEQFF	TRBV29-1	TRBJ2-1	-	TRBD2
TGTGCCAGCAGTTACTCCGGGGTCACTGAAGCTTTCTTT	CASSYSGVTEAFF	TRBV6-5	TRBJ1-1	few	-
TGTGCCACCAGCTCTGACAGGGGGCGATACAGTGAGCAGTTCTTC	CATSSDRGRYSEQFF	TRBV15	TRBJ2-1	-	TRBD1
TGCGCCAGCAGCCAAGTCGCTATCAGGGGGCTATCTCGGGAGCAGTACTTC	CASSQVAIRGLSREQYF	TRBV4-1	TRBJ2-7	many	TRBD1
TGCAGTGCTAGAGGGGGAAAGGGCAGCTACAACGATAACTATGGCTACACCTTC	CSARGGKGSYNDNYGYTF	TRBV20-1	TRBJ1-2	few	-
TGCGCCAGCAGCTTGCGTGGGGCCTGGGAGGAACCCCTCCACTTT	CASSLRGAWEEPLHF	TRBV5-1	TRBJ1-6	-	-
TGTGCCACCAGGGGTCCCCCTGGCAATGAGCAGTTCTTC	CATRGPPGNEQFF	TRBV10-3	TRBJ2-1	-	-